This T cell receptor beta chain was observed in a study of blood T cells in healthy people across ages. The second PCR ran about 6 to 12 cycles with a sample-barcoded 5' primer and J-beta primers. TCRdb redid the calling of the 5' RACE reads with MiXCR, one entry per CDR3 protein. The sample has 1.5 million to 2 million distinct CDR3 sequences, roughly 49% seen once; the top ten hold roughly 2%. CDR1 is KGHDR, CDR2 SFDVKD, per germline. This CDR3 spans 15 amino acids. V dropped 9 bases and J dropped 2; count of bases not matched to a gene: 10. The sequence was collected from a woman aged 40-49 years in good health. The V and J genes are TRBV24-1 and TRBJ2-5; 8 nucleotides align to TRBD2. The source material was blood. The CDR3 DNA follows: TGTGCCACCCAGTCAGCGGGGGCTCCGCAAGAGACCCAGTACTTC. It yields the protein CATQSAGAPQETQYF.